A selection of T cell receptor beta chains follows, all from one sample in a study of identical twins. TCRdb re-called the 5' RACE reads through MiXCR, storing one row per CDR3 protein. The data show around 250,000 distinct CDR3 sequences, roughly 12% seen once. The sample was also linked to a second study, of yellow fever vaccine responses in identical twins.

Sequenced sample: memory (CD45RO+) T cells sorted from blood. All receptors derive from a woman aged 18-29 years in good health. Both conserved end residues are part of each CDR3. D genes are given only for firm matches. A clone size is listed for some rows: how often the clone was seen (once, few, many), or a class if it is expanded.

j_gene | abundance | v_gene | d_gene | CDR3aa | CDR3nt
TRBJ2-7 | many | TRBV5-1 | NA | CASSLVVGSEQYF | TGCGCCAGCAGCTTGGTCGTAGGAAGCGAGCAGTACTTC
TRBJ1-1 | many | TRBV20-1 | TRBD1 | CSAIKTGTNTEAFF | TGCAGTGCTATAAAGACAGGGACGAACACTGAAGCTTTCTTT
TRBJ1-6 | few | TRBV20-1 | NA | CSARDFDSEGGNFRALHF | TGCAGTGCTAGAGATTTCGATTCGGAAGGGGGAAATTTTAGAGCCCTCCACTTT
TRBJ2-7 | few | TRBV6-1 | TRBD1 | CASSTRDRGPGQYF | TGTGCCAGCAGTACCCGGGACAGGGGGCCCGGGCAGTACTTC
TRBJ2-2 | NA | TRBV6-5 | TRBD2 | CASSYSFLAGGRNTGELFF | TGTGCCAGCAGTTACTCGTTCCTAGCGGGGGGGAGGAACACCGGGGAGCTGTTTTTT
TRBJ2-2 | many | TRBV5-1 | TRBD1 | CASSRPGQGRTGELFF | TGCGCCAGCAGCAGACCGGGACAGGGCAGGACCGGGGAGCTGTTTTTT
TRBJ2-5 | NA | TRBV12-3/TRBV12-4 | NA | CASSLELSEKETQYF | TGTGCCAGCAGTTTAGAACTTTCGGAAAAAGAGACCCAGTACTTC
TRBJ2-7 | NA | TRBV5-1 | TRBD1 | CASGTRQGAEQYF | TGCGCCAGCGGAACAAGACAGGGGGCCGAGCAGTACTTC
TRBJ1-2 | few | TRBV6-5 | NA | CASSYHGPADYGYTF | TGTGCCAGCAGTTACCACGGCCCGGCAGACTATGGCTACACCTTC
TRBJ2-1 | NA | TRBV7-2 | NA | CASSLMRGNGEQFF | TGTGCCAGCAGCTTAATGCGAGGGAATGGTGAGCAGTTCTTC
TRBJ1-4 | many | TRBV15 | NA | CATSKGQINEKLFF | TGTGCCACCAGCAAAGGTCAGATCAATGAAAAACTGTTTTTT
TRBJ1-3 | few | TRBV30 | NA | CAWRNQGSGNTIYF | TGTGCCTGGAGGAACCAGGGATCTGGAAACACCATATATTTT
TRBJ2-1 | NA | TRBV30 | TRBD2 | CAWSTGTSLVDEQFF | TGTGCCTGGAGTACCGGGACTAGCTTGGTAGATGAGCAGTTCTTC
TRBJ2-5 | few | TRBV29-1 | NA | CSVERGSETQYF | TGCAGCGTTGAAAGGGGGAGTGAGACCCAGTACTTC
TRBJ1-2 | few | TRBV2 | TRBD1 | CASKRDRGENGSYTF | TGTGCCAGCAAAAGGGACAGGGGAGAAAATGGCAGCTACACCTTC
TRBJ2-1 | few | TRBV6-4 | NA | CASSDGEILINEQFF | TGTGCCAGCAGTGACGGCGAGATACTTATCAATGAGCAGTTCTTC
TRBJ1-1 | NA | TRBV6-1 | TRBD1 | CASSAQGVGMNTEAFF | TGTGCCAGCAGTGCACAGGGGGTTGGGATGAACACTGAAGCTTTCTTT
TRBJ2-4 | few | TRBV7-6 | NA | CASSLAYPGGASINIQYF | TGTGCCAGCAGCTTAGCCTACCCAGGGGGGGCATCGATAAACATTCAGTACTTC
TRBJ1-3 | NA | TRBV5-1 | NA | CASSLGRISGNTIYF | TGCGCCAGCAGCTTGGGGCGGATCTCTGGAAACACCATATATTTT
TRBJ2-3 | many | TRBV6-2/TRBV6-3 | TRBD2 | CASSYSSGSPDTQYF | TGTGCCAGCAGTTACTCGAGCGGGAGCCCAGATACGCAGTATTTT
TRBJ2-6 | many | TRBV5-1 | TRBD2 | CASSFGTSGAGANVLTF | TGCGCCAGCAGCTTTGGGACTAGCGGGGCTGGGGCCAACGTCCTGACTTTC
TRBJ2-3 | few | TRBV3-1 | NA | CASSRTSSTDTQYF | TGTGCCAGCAGCCGAACCTCTAGCACAGATACGCAGTATTTT
TRBJ2-3 | NA | TRBV6-5 | NA | CASSYSRQVTGDTQYF | TGTGCCAGCAGTTACTCGCGACAGGTCACAGGAGATACGCAGTATTTT
TRBJ1-1 | few | TRBV20-1 | NA | CSGPWNTEAFF | TGCAGCGGGCCGTGGAACACTGAAGCTTTCTTT
TRBJ2-2 | many | TRBV4-3 | NA | CASSQDPGDTGELFF | TGCGCCAGCAGCCAAGATCCCGGGGACACCGGGGAGCTGTTTTTT
TRBJ1-2 | few | TRBV18 | NA | CASSPETQANYGYTF | TGTGCCAGCTCACCAGAGACACAAGCTAACTATGGCTACACCTTC
TRBJ2-1 | NA | TRBV6-1 | NA | CASSPQALYNEQFF | TGTGCCAGCAGTCCCCAGGCCCTTTACAATGAGCAGTTCTTC
TRBJ2-1 | few | TRBV5-1 | TRBD1 | CASTPGSGDRGPNEQFF | TGCGCCAGCACCCCCGGGAGTGGGGACAGGGGCCCCAATGAGCAGTTCTTC
TRBJ1-5 | few | TRBV7-8 | NA | CASSLAGVNQPQHF | TGTGCCAGCAGCTTAGCAGGGGTCAATCAGCCCCAGCATTTT
TRBJ1-6 | few | TRBV7-2 | NA | CASSLDGVASPLHF | TGTGCCAGCAGCCTGGACGGGGTTGCTTCACCCCTCCACTTT
TRBJ2-7 | many | TRBV29-1 | NA | CSVARDSSYEQYF | TGCAGCGTTGCCCGGGACTCCTCCTACGAGCAGTACTTC
TRBJ2-7 | NA | TRBV29-1 | NA | CSVAFAAYEQYF | TGCAGCGTTGCGTTCGCTGCCTACGAGCAGTACTTC
TRBJ2-1 | once | TRBV6-2/TRBV6-3 | TRBD2 | CASSIPQTSGRAGPEF | TGTGCCAGCAGTATACCCCAGACTAGCGGGAGGGCGGGTCCCGAGTTC
TRBJ2-5 | NA | TRBV25-1 | NA | CASSEFTSKETQYF | TGTGCCAGCAGTGAATTTACTAGCAAAGAGACCCAGTACTTC
TRBJ2-3 | few | TRBV11-2 | TRBD2 | CASSLDRLAGARDTQYF | TGTGCCAGCAGCTTAGATCGTCTAGCGGGGGCTCGAGATACGCAGTATTTT
TRBJ2-3 | NA | TRBV10-1 | TRBD2 | CARRRGLAGSTDTQYF | TGCGCCAGGAGACGGGGACTAGCGGGAAGCACAGATACGCAGTATTTT
TRBJ2-3 | NA | TRBV24-1 | NA | CATSDARQLSTDTQYF | TGTGCCACCAGTGATGCACGACAGCTAAGCACAGATACGCAGTATTTT
TRBJ2-5 | NA | TRBV7-8 | TRBD1 | CASSLIGTGLVETQYF | TGTGCCAGCAGCTTAATAGGGACAGGGTTGGTAGAGACCCAGTACTTC
TRBJ2-4 | few | TRBV4-3 | TRBD1 | CASSPRTGSQNIQYF | TGCGCCAGCAGCCCCCGGACAGGGTCGCAAAACATTCAGTACTTC
TRBJ2-5 | NA | TRBV9 | NA | CASSVGRGLGQETQYF | TGTGCCAGCAGCGTAGGTCGGGGATTGGGGCAAGAGACCCAGTACTTC
TRBJ2-2 | NA | TRBV5-1 | NA | CASDLGNTGELFF | TGCGCCAGCGACCTTGGGAACACCGGGGAGCTGTTTTTT
TRBJ2-2 | NA | TRBV20-1 | NA | CSARNGLFDTGELFF | TGCAGTGCTAGAAATGGTCTTTTTGACACCGGGGAGCTGTTTTTT
TRBJ2-2 | few | TRBV4-3 | TRBD2 | CASSQGLAGNTGELFF | TGCGCCAGCAGCCAAGGACTAGCGGGAAACACCGGGGAGCTGTTTTTT
TRBJ2-5 | NA | TRBV7-8 | TRBD2 | CASSLGLAGYGGEETQYF | TGTGCCAGCAGCTTAGGTCTAGCGGGGTACGGGGGCGAAGAGACCCAGTACTTC
TRBJ1-2 | NA | TRBV10-3 | NA | CATFSRLWYGYTF | TGTGCCACCTTTTCGAGGCTATGGTATGGCTACACCTTC
TRBJ2-3 | few | TRBV6-1 | NA | CASGDGGSSTDTQYF | TGTGCCAGCGGAGATGGTGGGTCTAGCACAGATACGCAGTATTTT
TRBJ2-1 | NA | TRBV12-5 | NA | CASSLRENAYNEQFF | TGTGCTAGTAGTTTAAGGGAGAACGCCTACAATGAGCAGTTCTTC
TRBJ2-2 | NA | TRBV3-1 | NA | CASSQQRGAQGGELFF | TGTGCCAGCAGCCAACAAAGGGGGGCCCAAGGCGGGGAGCTGTTTTTT
TRBJ1-5 | NA | TRBV29-1 | NA | CSVAGNSNQPQHF | TGCAGCGTTGCGGGAAATAGCAATCAGCCCCAGCATTTT
TRBJ2-5 | many | TRBV5-1 | NA | CASSIGTLSQETQYF | TGCGCCAGCAGCATCGGGACTCTATCCCAAGAGACCCAGTACTTC
TRBJ1-2 | NA | TRBV30 | NA | CALTPGYTF | TGTGCCTTGACGCCTGGCTACACCTTC
TRBJ2-5 | NA | TRBV29-1 | NA | CSVHAMTAQETQYF | TGCAGCGTTCATGCGATGACAGCCCAAGAGACCCAGTACTTC
TRBJ1-2 | few | TRBV28 | TRBD1 | CASSLFGTGVGNYGYTF | TGTGCCAGCAGTTTATTCGGAACAGGGGTGGGGAACTATGGCTACACCTTC
TRBJ2-1 | NA | TRBV3-1 | NA | CASSQGSWNEQFF | TGTGCCAGCAGCCAAGGATCGTGGAATGAGCAGTTCTTC
TRBJ2-5 | NA | TRBV4-1 | TRBD2 | CASTGLAGETQYF | TGCGCCAGCACAGGACTAGCGGGGGAGACCCAGTACTTC
TRBJ2-1 | many | TRBV4-2 | TRBD1 | CASSQDEGQGFNEQFF | TGTGCCAGCAGCCAAGATGAGGGACAGGGGTTCAATGAGCAGTTCTTC
TRBJ1-2 | many | TRBV12-3/TRBV12-4 | NA | CASSGGYGYTF | TGTGCCAGCAGTGGGGGCTATGGCTACACCTTC
TRBJ1-1 | NA | TRBV12-3/TRBV12-4 | NA | CASRLPGGTEAFF | TGTGCCAGCCGTCTCCCCGGGGGCACTGAAGCTTTCTTT
TRBJ2-1 | few | TRBV29-1 | NA | CSVAAQGGNEQFF | TGCAGCGTTGCGGCACAGGGAGGCAATGAGCAGTTCTTC
TRBJ2-7 | NA | TRBV24-1 | NA | CATSSLRHGPGYEQYF | TGTGCCACCAGTTCGCTTAGGCACGGGCCGGGATACGAGCAGTACTTC